The 18 T cell receptor beta chains listed next were all sequenced from one sample in a study of shared clonotypes between healthy human individuals. Some clones are missing from TCRdb's copy, which holds only in-frame ones; the method was immunoSEQ multiplex PCR. The table shows some 1,400,000 clones, with roughly 96% occurring only once. The sequenced sample consisted of naive CD4+ T cells sorted from blood. As for subset: CD45RA+ positively selected. The receptors derive from a man between 25 and 39 years old in good health.

V and J are TRBV28 and TRBJ1-4, with D unclear. The CDR3 covers 15 residues. V was cut by 5 bases and J by 5 bases, with 15 bases left in between. Germline CDR1 MDHEN, CDR2 SYDVKM. Written as DNA, the CDR3 is TGTGCCAGCAGTCCCCCGGGTGTAAGCAATGAAAAACTGTTTTTT. This translates into CASSPPGVSNEKLFF.

The chain has TRBV10-3 and TRBJ2-5; 14 bases agree with TRBD2. There are 16 residues in the CDR3. Unmatched junction bases numbered 6, after V lost 5 bases and J lost 4 bases. Looked up from germline, CDR1 is ENHRY and CDR2 is SYGVKD. The CDR3 loop reads CAISRGLAGDGETQYF. The CDR3 coding sequence is TGTGCCATCAGTAGGGGACTAGCGGGAGATGGAGAGACCCAGTACTTC.

This chain links TRBV18 with TRBJ1-5; 9 nucleotides agree with TRBD1. This CDR3 is built from 15 residues. CDR1 is KGHSH, CDR2 LQKENI, per germline. The V and J ends lost 5 bases and 6 bases, in that order; junction bases with no gene match: 8. The CDR3 sequence: CASSAGTGLSQPQHF. The CDR3 nucleotides read TGTGCCAGCTCAGCAGGGACAGGGTTGTCTCAGCCCCAGCATTTT. Using reference TRBV18 and TRBJ1-5 for the parts outside the CDR3, the full variable domain is NAGVMQNPRHLVRRRGQEARLRCSPMKGHSHVYWYRQLPEEGLKFMVYLQKENIIDESGMPKERFSAEFPKEGPSILRIQQVVRGDSAAYFCASSAGTGLSQPQHFGDGTRLSIL.

The chain joins TRBV15 to TRBJ2-3; 7 nucleotides line up with TRBD2. There are 17 residues in the CDR3. Germline CDR1 and CDR2: LNHNV and YYDKDF (reference sequence). Trimming at V came to 0 bases and at J to 4 bases, leaving 10 bases not matched to a gene. The CDR3 is CATSRDNLASGPDTQYF. The CDR3 DNA follows: TGTGCCACCAGCAGAGATAATTTGGCTAGCGGTCCAGATACGCAGTATTTT.

This chain links TRBV30 with TRBJ1-1, with D tentatively TRBD1 (6 bases). CDR1 and CDR2 (germline): GTSNPN, SVGIG (reference sequence). This CDR3 region has 12 residues. V was pared by 2 bases and J by 4 bases, with 8 bases between. In DNA form, the CDR3 reads TGTGCCTGGAGTTCAGGGGTCACTGAAGCTTTCTTT. It encodes CAWSSGVTEAFF. Full variable domain (remainder filled in from reference TRBV30 and TRBJ1-1): SQTIHQWPATLVQPVGSPLSLECTVEGTSNPNLYWYRQAAGRGLQLLFYSVGIGQISSEVPQNLSASRPQDRQFILSSKKLLLSDSGFYLCAWSSGVTEAFFGQGTRLTVV.

The V gene is TRBV7-6, the J gene TRBJ1-5; D uncertain. In germline, CDR1 is SGHVS, CDR2 FNYEAQ. CDR3 size: 18 residues. V was shortened by 2 bases and J by 3 bases, with 20 bases between the two germline ends. CDR3 amino acids: CASSLFNPKRGFNQPQHF. The CDR3 region has the DNA TGTGCCAGCAGCTTATTTAACCCGAAACGGGGATTCAATCAGCCCCAGCATTTT.

The chain uses TRBV18 and TRBJ2-5; TRBD1 might be the D (6 bases). Germline assignment: CDR1 KGHSH and CDR2 LQKENI. The CDR3 sequence is 16 residues long. The V and J ends lost 4 bases and 5 bases respectively, with 20 bases between them. The CDR3 here is CASSRNRDNPGETQYF. DNA for the CDR3: TGTGCCAGCTCACGGAACCGGGACAACCCTGGTGAGACCCAGTACTTC.

CDR3 residues: CASSKTGDSYEQYF. DNA for the CDR3: TGTGCCAGCAGCAAGACAGGGGACTCCTACGAGCAGTACTTC. The rearrangement uses TRBV7-9 and TRBJ2-7; 8 bases line up with TRBD1. Germline assignment: CDR1 SEHNR and CDR2 FQNEAQ (reference sequence). The V gene end was trimmed by 5 bases and the J gene end by 0 bases; junction bases not matched to a gene: 3. The CDR3 is 14 amino acids.

Only one count was recorded for this clone. V gene TRBV5-1 combines with J gene TRBJ2-7; D is unresolved. The CDR3 consists of 14 residues. The V gene lost 5 bases and the J gene lost 1 base, with 13 bases spanning the gap. The V gene's germline CDR1 is SGHRS and CDR2 YFSETQ. The CDR3 DNA is TGCGCCAGCAGGGAGTCCGCTACATCCTACGAGCAGTACTTC. Translating gives CASRESATSYEQYF.

The rearrangement joins TRBV5-8 to TRBJ2-5; possibly TRBD1 for D (5 bases). Looked up from germline, CDR1 is SGHTS and CDR2 is YDEGEE. CDR3 length equals 13 residues. The V and J ends lost 1 base and 5 bases respectively, with 9 bases between them. The chain's CDR3 is CASSLKGLETQYF. The CDR3 region has the DNA TGTGCCAGCAGCTTGAAGGGGTTGGAGACCCAGTACTTC.

This chain joins TRBV2 and TRBJ2-1, with TRBD2 matching over 14 bases. V shed 8 bases and J 8 bases; nucleotides not matched to a gene: 11. This CDR3 contains 16 residues. Germline V lookup: CDR1 SNHLY, CDR2 FYNNEI. The CDR3 nucleotides read TGTGCCAGCCGAAGCCCGGGACTAGCGGGAGTGCATGAGCAGTTCTTC. Translated, it gives CASRSPGLAGVHEQFF.

The genes are TRBV27 and TRBJ2-4; 8 positions match TRBD1. The germline V gene encodes CDR1 MNHEY and CDR2 SMNVEV (reference sequence). The CDR3 runs 16 residues. The junction had 8 bases not matched to a gene; V was cut back by 0 bases and J by 7 bases. In DNA, the CDR3 is TGTGCCAGCAGTTTATCGTCCCGGGACAGGAGGAACATTCAGTACTTC. Translated: CASSLSSRDRRNIQYF.

The chain links TRBV5-1 to TRBJ1-1, with D possibly matching TRBD1 (6 bases). CDR3 length: 13 residues. With 3 bases removed from V and 6 bases from J, the gap between germline ends came to 12 bases. The germline gives CDR1 SGHRS, CDR2 YFSETQ. CDR3 in DNA: TGCGCCAGCAGCTCGAACAGGGAGGCTGAAGCTTTCTTT. Translation: CASSSNREAEAFF.

This chain uses TRBV4-2 with TRBJ2-1; D is possibly TRBD1 or TRBD2 (5 bases each). CDR1 LGHNA and CDR2 YNFKEQ come from the germline V gene. This CDR3 spans 12 amino acids. V was clipped by 8 bases and J by 4 bases, with 9 bases between them. CDR3 residues: CASGTLYNEQFF. The CDR3 DNA sequence: TGTGCCAGCGGGACCCTGTACAATGAGCAGTTCTTC.

The chain recombines TRBV28 with TRBJ2-7, with a tentative D call TRBD1 (6 bases). The CDR3 runs 14 residues. Trimming left V 6 bases short and J 3 bases short, with 15 bases between. Germline loops: CDR1 MDHEN, CDR2 SYDVKM. CDR3 residues: CASRPGHLRYEQYF. For the CDR3, the DNA is TGTGCCAGCAGGCCGGGACACCTCCGCTACGAGCAGTACTTC.

This clone was detected once. This chain connects TRBV19 to TRBJ1-1; no clear D. V lost 11 bases and J lost 1, with 17 bases in between. The CDR3 consists of 14 residues. Per the germline V gene, CDR1 is LNHDA and CDR2 is SQIVND (reference sequence). The CDR3 DNA reads as TGTGCCTCCCAAGCCCGACGGAGGAACACTGAAGCTTTCTTT. This sequence encodes CASQARRRNTEAFF.

Of note for this clone: Mismatch with germline at one junction end may stem from a read error. V is TRBV7-7 and J is TRBJ2-7; 9 bases align to TRBD2. This CDR3 has 14 residues. In germline, CDR1 is SSHAT, CDR2 FNYEAQ (reference sequence). The CDR3 DNA reads TGTGCTAGCAGCTTAGGCCTAGCGGGGTACGAGCAGTACTTC. Translated, it gives CASSLGLAGYEQYF.

The chain employs TRBV9 and TRBJ2-1; D remains ambiguous. Between the trimmed V and J ends, which lost 3 bases and 0 bases, there was a span of 10 bases. Germline values: CDR1 SGDLS, CDR2 YYNGEE. The CDR3 runs 15 residues. CDR3 protein: CASSGSRGSYNEQFF. The CDR3 DNA is TGTGCCAGCAGCGGAAGTCGAGGCTCCTACAATGAGCAGTTCTTC.